This TCR beta chain was sequenced in a study of shared clonotypes between healthy human individuals. Study outcomes and limitations: What limited the represented genetic and exposure-history diversity was the small number of donors.

The naive CD8 subset, CD45RO-negative cells positively selected for CCR7, excluded terminally differentiated effector memory CD45RA+ cells. Deep-level running was used for the assay. In the original workflow: Without quality scores, immunoSEQ junctional reads could not be filtered like full-length reads. Sequencing was performed with immunoSEQ multiplex PCR; in TCRdb, only in-frame clones are kept and a portion is missing. Clone size and the V and J calls come from that table; the DNA yielded D and trimming. The sample comprises about 2 million clones, about 95% of which are singletons, and 0.9% to 1.3% rests with the top ten. With regard to this clone: Antigen unknown. The sample carries other DNA sequences with the same CDR3.

The CDR3 loop spans 15 amino acids. The germline V gene has CDR1 SGDLS and CDR2 YYNGEE. V was clipped by 1 base and J by 0 bases, with 11 bases between them. The sample consisted of naive CD8+ T cells sorted from blood. The TCR was taken from a man younger than 30 in good health. The chain employs TRBV9 and TRBJ2-7; possible D gene TRBD1, 5 bases. The CDR3 protein is CASSVSPDSSYEQYF. The DNA of the CDR3 is TGTGCCAGCAGCGTAAGTCCTGACAGCTCCTACGAGCAGTACTTC.